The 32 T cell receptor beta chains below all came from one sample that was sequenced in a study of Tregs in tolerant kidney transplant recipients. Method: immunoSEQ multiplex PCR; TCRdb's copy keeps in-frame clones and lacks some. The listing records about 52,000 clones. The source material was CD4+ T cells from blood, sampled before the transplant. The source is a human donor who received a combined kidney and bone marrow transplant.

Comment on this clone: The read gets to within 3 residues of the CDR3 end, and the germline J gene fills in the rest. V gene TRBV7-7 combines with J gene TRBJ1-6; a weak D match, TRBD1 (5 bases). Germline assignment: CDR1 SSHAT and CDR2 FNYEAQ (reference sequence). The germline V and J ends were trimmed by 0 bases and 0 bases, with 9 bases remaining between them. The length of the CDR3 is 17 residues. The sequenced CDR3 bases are TGTGCCAGCAGCTTAGCGGGGGGTAGCTCCTATAATTCACCC. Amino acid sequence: CASSLAGGSSYNSP. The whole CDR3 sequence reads CASSLAGGSSYNSPLHF.

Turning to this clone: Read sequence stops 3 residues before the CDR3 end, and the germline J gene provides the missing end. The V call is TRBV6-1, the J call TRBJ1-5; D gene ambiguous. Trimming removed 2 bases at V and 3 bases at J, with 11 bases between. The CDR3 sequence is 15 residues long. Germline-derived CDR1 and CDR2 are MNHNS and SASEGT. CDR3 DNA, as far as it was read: TGTGCCAGCAGTGAATACCGACAACCCAATCAGCCC. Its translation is CASSEYRQPNQP. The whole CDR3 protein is CASSEYRQPNQPQHF.

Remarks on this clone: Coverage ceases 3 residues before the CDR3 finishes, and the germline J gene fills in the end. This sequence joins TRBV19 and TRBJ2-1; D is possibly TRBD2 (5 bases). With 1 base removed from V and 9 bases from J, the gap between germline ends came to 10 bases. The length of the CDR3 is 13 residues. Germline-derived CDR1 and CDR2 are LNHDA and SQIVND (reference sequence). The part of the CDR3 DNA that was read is TGTGCCAGTAGTATAGCCCCTAGCTTTGAG. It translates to CASSIAPSFE. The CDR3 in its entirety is CASSIAPSFEQFF.

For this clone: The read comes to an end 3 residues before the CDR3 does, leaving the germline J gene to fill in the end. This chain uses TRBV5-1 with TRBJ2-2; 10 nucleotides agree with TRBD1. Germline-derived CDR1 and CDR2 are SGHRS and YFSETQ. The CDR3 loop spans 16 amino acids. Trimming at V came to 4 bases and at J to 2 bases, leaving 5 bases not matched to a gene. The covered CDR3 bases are TGCGCCAGCAGCCCGACAGGGGGCCCCAACACCGGGGAG. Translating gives CASSPTGGPNTGE. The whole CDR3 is CASSPTGGPNTGELFF.

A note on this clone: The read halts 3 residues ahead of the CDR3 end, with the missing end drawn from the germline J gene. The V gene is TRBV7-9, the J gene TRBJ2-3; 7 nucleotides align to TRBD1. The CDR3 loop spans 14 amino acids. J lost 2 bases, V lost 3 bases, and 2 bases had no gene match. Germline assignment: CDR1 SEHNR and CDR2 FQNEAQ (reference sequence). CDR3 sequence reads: CASSFTGATDTQYF. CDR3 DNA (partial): TGTGCCAGCAGCTTTACAGGGGCCACAGATACG.

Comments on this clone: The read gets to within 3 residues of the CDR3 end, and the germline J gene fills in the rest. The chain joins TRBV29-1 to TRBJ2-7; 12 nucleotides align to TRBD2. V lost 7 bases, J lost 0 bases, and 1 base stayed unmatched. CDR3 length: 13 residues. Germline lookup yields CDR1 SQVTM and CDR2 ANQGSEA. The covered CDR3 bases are TGCAGCGCGACTAGCGGGAGCTCCTACGAG. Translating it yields CSATSGSSYE. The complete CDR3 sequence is CSATSGSSYEQYF.

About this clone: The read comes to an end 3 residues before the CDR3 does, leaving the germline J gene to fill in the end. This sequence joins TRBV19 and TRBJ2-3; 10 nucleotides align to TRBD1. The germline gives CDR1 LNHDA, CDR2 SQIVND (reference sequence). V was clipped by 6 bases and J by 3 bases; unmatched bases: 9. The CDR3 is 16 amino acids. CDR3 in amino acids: CASSASGTGVTDTQYF. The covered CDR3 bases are TGTGCCAGTAGCGCCTCCGGGACAGGGGTGACAGATACG.

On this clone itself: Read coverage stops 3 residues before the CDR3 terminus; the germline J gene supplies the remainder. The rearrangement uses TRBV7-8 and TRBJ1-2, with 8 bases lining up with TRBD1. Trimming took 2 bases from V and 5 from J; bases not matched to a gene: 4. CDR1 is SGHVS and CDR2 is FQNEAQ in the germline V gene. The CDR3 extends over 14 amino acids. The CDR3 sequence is CASSLSGGTYGYTF. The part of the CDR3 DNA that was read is TGTGCCAGCAGCTTATCAGGGGGCACTTATGGC.

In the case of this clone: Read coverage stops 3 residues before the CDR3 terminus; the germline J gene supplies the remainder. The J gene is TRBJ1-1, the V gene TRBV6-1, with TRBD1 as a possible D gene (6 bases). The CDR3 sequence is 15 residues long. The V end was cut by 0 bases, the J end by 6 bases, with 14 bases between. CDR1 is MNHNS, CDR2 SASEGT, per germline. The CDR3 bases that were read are TGTGCCAGCAGTGAAGCGCAGAACAGGGTTGCTGAA. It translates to CASSEAQNRVAE. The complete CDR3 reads CASSEAQNRVAEAFF.

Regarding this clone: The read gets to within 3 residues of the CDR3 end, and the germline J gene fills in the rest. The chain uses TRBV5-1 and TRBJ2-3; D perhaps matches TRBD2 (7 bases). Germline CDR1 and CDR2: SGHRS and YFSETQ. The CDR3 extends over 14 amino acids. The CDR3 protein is CASWGGRVTDTQYF. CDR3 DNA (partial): TGCGCATCCTGGGGGGGGCGAGTTACAGATACG.

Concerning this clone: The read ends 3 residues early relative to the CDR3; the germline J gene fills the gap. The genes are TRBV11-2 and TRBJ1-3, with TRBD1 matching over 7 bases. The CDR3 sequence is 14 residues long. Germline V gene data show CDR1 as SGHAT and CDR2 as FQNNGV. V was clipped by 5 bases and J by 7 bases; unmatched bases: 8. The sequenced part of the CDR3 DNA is TGTGCCAGCAGCCCGGGGACAGCAAGGAACACC. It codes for CASSPGTARNT. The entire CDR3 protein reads CASSPGTARNTIYF.

The DNA read from the CDR3 is TGCGCCAGCAGCCTGGGAGGGTCGGACACCGGGGAG. As protein: CASSLGGSDTGE. In full, the CDR3 is CASSLGGSDTGELFF. The rearrangement joins TRBV5-1 to TRBJ2-2; 7 nucleotides align to TRBD2. The read stops 3 residues short of the end of the CDR3; the missing end is completed from the germline J gene. V lost 4 bases and J lost 3; bases outside the gene matches: 6. Germline-derived CDR1 and CDR2 are SGHRS and YFSETQ. CDR3 size: 15 residues.

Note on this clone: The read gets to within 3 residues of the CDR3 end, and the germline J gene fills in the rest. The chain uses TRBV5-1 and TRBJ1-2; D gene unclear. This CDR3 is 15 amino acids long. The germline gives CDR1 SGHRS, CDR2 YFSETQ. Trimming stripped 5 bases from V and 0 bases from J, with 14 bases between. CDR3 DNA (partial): TGCGCCAGCAGTGTTGAACCCGGGGCTAACTATGGC. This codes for CASSVEPGANYG. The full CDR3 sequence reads CASSVEPGANYGYTF.

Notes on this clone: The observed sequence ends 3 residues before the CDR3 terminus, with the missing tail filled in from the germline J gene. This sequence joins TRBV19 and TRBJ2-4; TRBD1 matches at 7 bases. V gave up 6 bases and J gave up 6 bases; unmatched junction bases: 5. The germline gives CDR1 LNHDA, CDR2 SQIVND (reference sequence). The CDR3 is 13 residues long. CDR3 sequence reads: CASSSQGPNIQYF. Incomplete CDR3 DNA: TGTGCCAGTAGCTCACAGGGGCCAAACATT.

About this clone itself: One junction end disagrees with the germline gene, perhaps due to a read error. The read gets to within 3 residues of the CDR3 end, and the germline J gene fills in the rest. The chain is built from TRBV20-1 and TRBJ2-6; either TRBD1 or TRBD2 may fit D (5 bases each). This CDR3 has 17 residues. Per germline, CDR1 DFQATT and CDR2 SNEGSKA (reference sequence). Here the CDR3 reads CSARKGDRISGAIVLTF. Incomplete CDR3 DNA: TGCAGTGCTAGGAAGGGAGACAGAATCTCTGGGGCCATCGTC.

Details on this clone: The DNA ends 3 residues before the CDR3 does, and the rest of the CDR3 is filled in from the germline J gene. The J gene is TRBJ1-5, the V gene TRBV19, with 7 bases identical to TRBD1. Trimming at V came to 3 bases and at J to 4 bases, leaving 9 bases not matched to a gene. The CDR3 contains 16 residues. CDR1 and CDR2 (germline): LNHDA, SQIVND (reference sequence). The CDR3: CASSMRDRVVNQPQHF. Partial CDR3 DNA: TGTGCCAGTAGTATGCGAGACAGGGTCGTAAATCAGCCC. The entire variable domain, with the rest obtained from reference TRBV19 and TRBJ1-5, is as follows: DGGITQSPKYLFRKEGQNVTLSCEQNLNHDAMYWYRQDPGQGLRLIYYSQIVNDFQKGDIAEGYSVSREKKESFPLTVTSAQKNPTAFYLCASSMRDRVVNQPQHFGDGTRLSIL.

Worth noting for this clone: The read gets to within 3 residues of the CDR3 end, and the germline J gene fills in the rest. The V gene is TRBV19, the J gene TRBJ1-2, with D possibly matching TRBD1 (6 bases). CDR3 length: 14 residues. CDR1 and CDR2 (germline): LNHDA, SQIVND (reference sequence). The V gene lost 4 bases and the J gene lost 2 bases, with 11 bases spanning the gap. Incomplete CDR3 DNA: TGTGCCAGTAGTACGTCGGGACAAAACTATGGC. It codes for CASSTSGQNYG. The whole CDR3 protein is CASSTSGQNYGYTF.

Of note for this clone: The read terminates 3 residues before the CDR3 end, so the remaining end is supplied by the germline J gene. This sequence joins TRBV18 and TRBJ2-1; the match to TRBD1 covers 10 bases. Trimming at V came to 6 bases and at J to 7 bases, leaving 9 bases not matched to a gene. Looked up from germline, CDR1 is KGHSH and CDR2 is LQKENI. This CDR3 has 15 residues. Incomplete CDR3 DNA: TGTGCCAGCTCTCTAGAGACAGGGGGCGCAAATGAG. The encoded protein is CASSLETGGANE. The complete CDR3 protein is CASSLETGGANEQFF.

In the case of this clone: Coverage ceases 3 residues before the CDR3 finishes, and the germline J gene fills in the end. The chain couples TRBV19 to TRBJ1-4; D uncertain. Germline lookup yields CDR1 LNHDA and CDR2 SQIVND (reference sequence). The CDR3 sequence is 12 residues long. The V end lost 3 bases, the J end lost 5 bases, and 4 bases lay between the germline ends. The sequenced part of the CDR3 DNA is TGTGCCAGTAGTATGAGGAATGAAAAA. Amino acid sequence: CASSMRNEK. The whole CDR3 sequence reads CASSMRNEKLFF.

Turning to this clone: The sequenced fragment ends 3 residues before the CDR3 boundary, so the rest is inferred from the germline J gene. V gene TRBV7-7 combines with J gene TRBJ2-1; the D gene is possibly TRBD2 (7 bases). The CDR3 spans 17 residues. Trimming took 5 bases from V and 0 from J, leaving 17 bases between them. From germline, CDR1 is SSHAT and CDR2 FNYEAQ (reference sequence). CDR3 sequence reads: CASSPLGGAFSYNEQFF. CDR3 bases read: TGTGCCAGCAGCCCACTGGGGGGGGCCTTCTCCTACAATGAG.

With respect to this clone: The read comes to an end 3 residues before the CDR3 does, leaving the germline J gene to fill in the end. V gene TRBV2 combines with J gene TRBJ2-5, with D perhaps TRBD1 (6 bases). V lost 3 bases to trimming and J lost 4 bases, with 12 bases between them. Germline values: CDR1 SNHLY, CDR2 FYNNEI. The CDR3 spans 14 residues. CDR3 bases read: TGTGCCAGCAGTGACTTAGCAGGGGTAGAGACC. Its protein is CASSDLAGVET. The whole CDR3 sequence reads CASSDLAGVETQYF.

The DNA read from the CDR3 is TGTGCCAGCAGCCTCGGGGGGTATACG. Its translation: CASSLGGYT. The whole CDR3 reads CASSLGGYTQYF. The chain combines TRBV11-2 with TRBJ2-3; 7 bases agree with TRBD2. The read finishes 3 residues shy of the CDR3 end, and the germline J gene is used to complete it. V was pared by 5 bases and J by 7 bases, with 3 bases of the junction left unmatched. The germline V gene has CDR1 SGHAT and CDR2 FQNNGV. The CDR3 length is 12 residues.

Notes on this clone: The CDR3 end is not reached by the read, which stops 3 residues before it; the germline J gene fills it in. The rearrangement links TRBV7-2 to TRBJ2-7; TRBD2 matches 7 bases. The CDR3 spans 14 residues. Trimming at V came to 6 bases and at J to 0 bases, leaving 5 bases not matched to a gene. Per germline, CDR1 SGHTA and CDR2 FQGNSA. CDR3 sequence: CASRAGTNSYEQYF. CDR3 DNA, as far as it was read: TGTGCCAGCAGGGCCGGGACTAACTCCTACGAG.

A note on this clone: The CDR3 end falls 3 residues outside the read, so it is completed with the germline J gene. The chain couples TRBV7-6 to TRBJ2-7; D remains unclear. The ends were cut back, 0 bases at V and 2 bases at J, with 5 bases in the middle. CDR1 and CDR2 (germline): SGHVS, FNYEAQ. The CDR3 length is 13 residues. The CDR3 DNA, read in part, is TGTGCCAGCAGCTTAGCGGCACCCTACGAG. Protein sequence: CASSLAAPYE. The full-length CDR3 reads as CASSLAAPYEQYF.

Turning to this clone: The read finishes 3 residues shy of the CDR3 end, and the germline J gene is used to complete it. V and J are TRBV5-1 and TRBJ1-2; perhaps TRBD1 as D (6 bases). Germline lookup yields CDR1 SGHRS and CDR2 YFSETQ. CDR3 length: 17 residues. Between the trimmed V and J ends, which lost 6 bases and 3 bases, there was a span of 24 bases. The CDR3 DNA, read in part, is TGCGCCAGCACCCTTGGGGGGGGGCGCCGCACGTACTATGGC. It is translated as CASTLGGGRRTYYG. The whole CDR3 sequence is CASTLGGGRRTYYGYTF.

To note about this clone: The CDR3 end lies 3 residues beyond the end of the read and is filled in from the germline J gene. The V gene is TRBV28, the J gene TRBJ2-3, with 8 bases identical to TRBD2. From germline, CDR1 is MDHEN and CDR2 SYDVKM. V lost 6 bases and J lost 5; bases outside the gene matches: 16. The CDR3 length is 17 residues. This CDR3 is CASSQAKKAGAGDTQYF. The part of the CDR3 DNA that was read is TGTGCCAGCAGCCAAGCTAAAAAAGCGGGAGCGGGAGATACG.

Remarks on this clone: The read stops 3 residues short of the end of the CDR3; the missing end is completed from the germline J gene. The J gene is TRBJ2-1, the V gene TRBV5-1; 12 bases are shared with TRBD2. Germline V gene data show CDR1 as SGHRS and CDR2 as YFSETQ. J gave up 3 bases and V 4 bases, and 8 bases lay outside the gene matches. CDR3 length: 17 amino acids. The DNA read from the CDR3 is TGCGCCAGCAGCCCTGGACTAGCGGGGCTTAACTACAATGAG. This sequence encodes CASSPGLAGLNYNE. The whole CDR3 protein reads CASSPGLAGLNYNEQFF.

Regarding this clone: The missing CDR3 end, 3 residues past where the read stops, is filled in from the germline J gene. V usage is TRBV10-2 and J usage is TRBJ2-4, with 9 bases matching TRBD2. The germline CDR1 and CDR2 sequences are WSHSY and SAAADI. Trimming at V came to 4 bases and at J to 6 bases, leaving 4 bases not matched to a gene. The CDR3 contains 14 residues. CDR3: CASSAAGGINIQYF. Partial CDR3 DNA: TGCGCCAGCAGTGCCGCGGGAGGGATAAACATT.

CDR3 DNA, as far as it was read: TGCGCCAGCAGCTTGGCCCCAGGGGGCACTTCACCC. Translated: CASSLAPGGTSP. The CDR3 reads in full as CASSLAPGGTSPLHF. J is TRBJ1-6 and V is TRBV5-1, with TRBD1 identical over 8 bases. The observed sequence ends 3 residues before the CDR3 terminus, with the missing tail filled in from the germline J gene. Germline V CDR1 and CDR2: SGHRS, YFSETQ. J lost 9 bases, V lost 0 bases, and 5 bases had no gene match. The CDR3 spans 15 residues.

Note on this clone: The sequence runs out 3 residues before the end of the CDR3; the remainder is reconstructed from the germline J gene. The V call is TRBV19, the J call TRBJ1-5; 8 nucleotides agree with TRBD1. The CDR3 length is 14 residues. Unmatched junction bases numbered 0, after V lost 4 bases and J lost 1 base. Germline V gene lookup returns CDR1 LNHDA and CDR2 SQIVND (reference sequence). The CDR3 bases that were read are TGTGCCAGTAGTACAGGGGGCAGCAATCAGCCC. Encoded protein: CASSTGGSNQP. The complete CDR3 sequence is CASSTGGSNQPQHF.

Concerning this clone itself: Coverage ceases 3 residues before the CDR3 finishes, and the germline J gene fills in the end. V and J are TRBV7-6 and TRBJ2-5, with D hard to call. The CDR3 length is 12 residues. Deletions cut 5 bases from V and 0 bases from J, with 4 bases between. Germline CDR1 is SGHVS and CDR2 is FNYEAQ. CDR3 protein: CASSHYQETQYF. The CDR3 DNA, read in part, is TGTGCCAGCAGCCATTACCAAGAGACC. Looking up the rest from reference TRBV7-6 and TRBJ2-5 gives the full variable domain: GAGVSQSPRYKVTKRGQDVALRCDPISGHVSLYWYRQALGQGPEFLTYFNYEAQQDKSGLPNDRFSAERPEGSISTLTIQRTEQRDSAMYRCASSHYQETQYFGPGTRLLVL.

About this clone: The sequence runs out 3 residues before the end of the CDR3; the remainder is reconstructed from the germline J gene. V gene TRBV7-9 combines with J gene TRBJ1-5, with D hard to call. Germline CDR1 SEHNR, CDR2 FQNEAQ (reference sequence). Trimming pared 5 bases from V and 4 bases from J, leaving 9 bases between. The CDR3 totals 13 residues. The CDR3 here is CASSQSENQPQHF. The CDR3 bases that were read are TGTGCCAGCAGCCAGAGCGAAAATCAGCCC.